The next 11 T cell receptor beta chains were all read from a single sample in a study of blood T cells in healthy people across ages. A J-beta primer mix and a sample-barcoded 5' primer were used in a second PCR of about 6 to 12 cycles. Each CDR3 protein is one row after TCRdb ran MiXCR on the 5' RACE reads. The data hold 700,000 to 850,000 distinct CDR3 sequences, with roughly 53% observed a single time. Material for sequencing was blood. The receptor set was obtained from a man older than 75 in good health.

This clonotype has a handful of counts. The chain links TRBV5-1 to TRBJ2-1, with TRBD1 as a possible D gene (6 bases). The CDR3 runs 15 residues. V was trimmed by 4 bases and J by 3 bases, leaving 14 bases between them. Per the germline V gene, CDR1 is SGHRS and CDR2 is YFSETQ. The CDR3 protein is CASSPGAQLYNEQFF. CDR3 in DNA: TGCGCCAGCAGCCCAGGGGCCCAACTCTACAATGAGCAGTTCTTC.

The sample holds one count of this clonotype. The rearrangement links TRBV20-1 to TRBJ2-7; possible D gene TRBD1, 7 bases. The length of the CDR3 is 13 residues. CDR1 and CDR2 from the germline V gene are DFQATT and SNEGSKA (reference sequence). Trimming left V 3 bases short and J 0 bases short, with 9 bases between. CDR3 residues: CSASQGGSYEQYF. DNA for the CDR3: TGCAGTGCTAGTCAGGGGGGCTCCTACGAGCAGTACTTC.

The chain links TRBV3-1 to TRBJ2-5; D might be TRBD1 or TRBD2, each matching 5 bases. Deletions cut 6 bases from V and 4 bases from J, with 15 bases between. The CDR3 is 14 residues long. CDR1 and CDR2 (germline): LGHDT, YNNKEL (reference sequence). Here the CDR3 reads CASSWGNGAETQYF. CDR3 in DNA: TGTGCCAGCAGTTGGGGGAACGGGGCAGAGACCCAGTACTTC.

CDR3 in DNA: TGTGCCAGCAGCTTAGCCGGCAGCAGAAACTCCTACGAGCAGTACTTC. It specifies CASSLAGSRNSYEQYF. The chain recombines TRBV11-2 with TRBJ2-7; D remains ambiguous. The V gene's germline CDR1 is SGHAT and CDR2 FQNNGV. V lost 1 base and J 0 bases, leaving 13 bases between the germline ends. The CDR3 is 16 amino acids.

This clonotype was counted many times. The chain joins TRBV3-1 to TRBJ2-7; D may correspond to TRBD1 or TRBD2 (6 bases each). This CDR3 has 14 amino acids. V was trimmed by 0 bases and J by 7 bases, leaving 13 bases between them. Germline V gene sequence: CDR1 LGHDT, CDR2 YNNKEL (reference sequence). The CDR3 spells CASSQDLGAGEQYF. The CDR3 nucleotides read TGTGCCAGCAGCCAAGACTTGGGGGCGGGAGAGCAGTACTTC.

The chain employs TRBV24-1 and TRBJ2-1, with 10 bases matching TRBD2. The ends lost 5 bases at V and 3 bases at J; junction bases unmatched: 9. Germline V gene lookup returns CDR1 KGHDR and CDR2 SFDVKD. The CDR3 is 17 amino acids. The CDR3 DNA sequence: TGTGCCACCAGTGGTACGAGGCTAGCGGGAGACTACAATGAGCAGTTCTTC. Residues: CATSGTRLAGDYNEQFF.

Comment on this clonotype: At one boundary the junction diverges from the germline segment, which might be a read error. The V call is TRBV20-1, the J call TRBJ2-3, with TRBD2 as a possible D gene (5 bases). The CDR3 length is 12 residues. Germline V gene sequence: CDR1 DFQATT, CDR2 SNEGSKA (reference sequence). CDR3 amino acids: CSASGPVFTRYF. Written as DNA, the CDR3 is TGCAGTGCGAGCGGTCCGGTGTTTACGCGGTATTTT.

The chain uses TRBV9 and TRBJ1-2; 7 bases fit TRBD1. This CDR3 is 16 amino acids long. Germline trimming cut 3 bases from V and 0 bases from J; bases unmatched to any gene: 8. Germline V CDR1 and CDR2: SGDLS, YYNGEE. Here the CDR3 reads CASSGERDRTNYGYTF. The CDR3 DNA reads as TGTGCCAGCAGCGGGGAAAGGGACAGAACTAACTATGGCTACACCTTC. Full variable domain (remainder filled in from reference TRBV9 and TRBJ1-2): DSGVTQTPKHLITATGQRVTLRCSPRSGDLSVYWYQQSLDQGLQFLIQYYNGEERAKGNILERFSAQQFPDLHSELNLSSLELGDSALYFCASSGERDRTNYGYTFGSGTRLTVV.

The chain couples TRBV28 to TRBJ2-7; weak D call: TRBD2 (6 bases). The CDR3 covers 12 residues. Deletions cut 3 bases from V and 11 bases from J, with 14 bases between. Germline V gene lookup returns CDR1 MDHEN and CDR2 SYDVKM. Written as DNA, the CDR3 is TGTGCCAGCAGTTTGGTCGGGGGTCAGGAGTACTTC. This codes for CASSLVGGQEYF.

This chain joins TRBV12-3 or TRBV12-4 and TRBJ1-1; no clear D gene. V lost 3 bases and J lost 0, with 11 bases in between. This CDR3 region has 15 residues. DNA for the CDR3: TGTGCCAGCAGTTTTCAATCGGGCTTGAACACTGAAGCTTTCTTT. It yields the protein CASSFQSGLNTEAFF.

This clonotype was detected once. The V gene is TRBV2, the J gene TRBJ2-1; 13 bases are a match to TRBD2. This CDR3 comprises 15 residues. V lost 6 bases to trimming and J lost 9 bases; unmatched junction nucleotides: 8. CDR1 and CDR2 (germline): SNHLY, FYNNEI. As DNA, the CDR3 is TGTGCCAGCAGGCGACTAGCGGGAGGTTTCAGTGAGCAGTTCTTC. Protein: CASRRLAGGFSEQFF. The whole variable domain, filled in from reference TRBV2 and TRBJ2-1, reads EPEVTQTPSHQVTQMGQEVILRCVPISNHLYFYWYRQILGQKVEFLVSFYNNEISEKSEIFDDQFSVERPDGSNFTLKIRSTKLEDSAMYFCASRRLAGGFSEQFFGPGTRLTVL.